This T cell receptor (beta chain) was observed in a study of cytomegalovirus exposure and HLA in healthy donors. Study in general: HLA-typed donors were the source of approximately 88 million unique TCRs, which an early data release held. Regarding the study as a whole: Reports indicated that the classifier achieved high specificity and sensitivity in diagnosing cytomegalovirus status.

This CDR3 region has 15 residues. The V and J ends lost 2 bases and 6 bases, in that order; junction bases with no gene match: 6. CDR1 and CDR2 (germline): SGHAT, FQNNGV. The PCR contained 60 Vbeta and 13 Jbeta primers. Repertoires were generated with immunoSEQ multiplex PCR, while TCRdb's copy carries only in-frame clones and drops some. The repertoire includes tens of thousands of clones, roughly 80% of them detected once, and roughly 14% sits in the top ten. For this clone: Its antigen is unidentified.

This clonotype was sampled from a woman in her 40s in good health and CMV-seropositive. Sequencing was carried out using PBMCs. V gene TRBV11-2 combines with J gene TRBJ2-2, with 7 positions matching TRBD2. The DNA for the CDR3 is TGTGCCAGCAGCTTAACTAGCGAGATTTCCGGGGAGCTGTTTTTT. Residues: CASSLTSEISGELFF.